These 10 T cell receptor beta chains came from one sample sequenced in a study of type 1 and type 2 diabetes patients. Amplification started from genomic DNA. Amplification of the beta chain CDR3 used 30 forward and 13 reverse multiplex primers. TCRdb re-analysed the multiplex PCR reads in MiXCR, keeping a single row per CDR3 protein. The table has 280,000 or so distinct CDR3 sequences, 40% to 50% seen once; the top ten hold about an eighth. The material sequenced was peripheral blood mononuclear cells (PBMCs). These receptor sequences come from a young man with type 2 diabetes.

The genes are TRBV6-6 and TRBJ1-1, with D maybe TRBD1 (6 bases). The CDR3 is 15 residues long. CDR1 and CDR2 (germline): MNHNY, SVGAGI (reference sequence). V lost 0 bases and J 0 bases, leaving 8 bases between the germline ends. CDR3 loop: CASSYSNRVNTEAFF. CDR3 nucleotides: TGTGCCAGCAGTTACTCTAACAGGGTGAACACTGAAGCTTTCTTT.

This chain joins TRBV27 and TRBJ1-1, with 11 nucleotides matching TRBD1. The germline gives CDR1 MNHEY, CDR2 SMNVEV (reference sequence). J lost 6 bases, V lost 5 bases, and 8 bases had no gene match. The CDR3 extends over 15 amino acids. The CDR3: CASSVDRGLGAEAFF. For the CDR3, the DNA is TGTGCCAGCAGTGTGGACAGGGGGCTAGGGGCTGAAGCTTTCTTT.

The chain employs TRBV12-3 or TRBV12-4 and TRBJ1-6; D perhaps matches TRBD1 (6 bases). CDR3 length: 15 residues. With 7 bases removed from V and 7 bases from J, the gap between germline ends came to 17 bases. CDR3 region: CASTETDSLNSPLHF. CDR3 in DNA: TGTGCCAGCACCGAGACGGACAGCCTAAATTCACCCCTCCACTTT.

The chain has TRBV6-5 and TRBJ2-1; TRBD1 is a possible D gene (6 bases). CDR1 is MNHEY, CDR2 SVGAGI, per germline. V gave up 5 bases and J gave up 10 bases, with 15 bases separating them. The CDR3 is 13 residues long. The CDR3 coding sequence is TGTGCCAGCAGTGGCCGACAGGCCAACGAGCAGTTCTTC. Its translation: CASSGRQANEQFF.

Comments on this clonotype: The junction does not match germline at one end; this may be a read error. The rearrangement uses TRBV7-9 and TRBJ2-5; 9 positions match TRBD1. With the DNA end fitting TRBJ2-1 better, the J assignment may be wrong. The CDR3 sequence is 14 residues long. The V gene's germline CDR1 is SEHNR and CDR2 FQNEAQ (reference sequence). The CDR3 spells CASSKQGAWNVQFF. In DNA form, the CDR3 reads TGTGCCAGCAGTAAACAGGGGGCGTGGAATGTGCAGTTCTTC.

The chain has TRBV2 and TRBJ1-4; D gene uncertain. Germline CDR1 and CDR2: SNHLY and FYNNEI. Trimming shortened V by 3 bases and J by 8 bases, and 7 bases separated the two germline ends. The CDR3 runs 12 residues. CDR3 in amino acids: CASSETGEKLFF. Written as DNA, the CDR3 is TGTGCCAGCAGTGAGACGGGAGAAAAACTGTTTTTT.

This clonotype was seen more than once but under ten times. The J gene is TRBJ2-7, the V gene TRBV12-3 or TRBV12-4; D is unclear. With 4 bases removed from V and 0 bases from J, the gap between germline ends came to 16 bases. This CDR3 comprises 16 residues. The CDR3 loop is CASSSGSLRPSYEQYF. DNA for the CDR3: TGTGCCAGCAGTTCGGGTAGTTTACGCCCCTCCTACGAGCAGTACTTC.

This clonotype has just a few counts. This sequence joins TRBV5-1 and TRBJ2-7; TRBD2 matches at 8 bases. The CDR3 is 14 amino acids. The junction had 1 base not matched to a gene; V was cut back by 2 bases and J by 0 bases. Germline CDR1 and CDR2: SGHRS and YFSETQ. This CDR3 is CASSLAGDSYEQYF. The CDR3 nucleotides are TGCGCCAGCAGCTTAGCGGGGGACTCCTACGAGCAGTACTTC. Full variable domain (outside the CDR3, taken from reference TRBV5-1 and TRBJ2-7): KAGVTQTPRYLIKTRGQQVTLSCSPISGHRSVSWYQQTPGQGLQFLFEYFSETQRNKGNFPGRFSGRQFSNSRSEMNVSTLELGDSALYLCASSLAGDSYEQYFGPGTRLTVT.

This clonotype showed up just a few times. CDR3 bases: TGTGCCAGCAGTGACCGGAGCGGAGGGTCCTACGAGCAGTACTTC. Translating it yields CASSDRSGGSYEQYF. V usage is TRBV2 and J usage is TRBJ2-7, with D possibly matching TRBD2 (6 bases). V lost 3 bases, J lost 1 base, and 13 bases lay in between. Germline CDR1 reads SNHLY; CDR2 reads FYNNEI. The CDR3 contains 15 residues.

This clonotype was recorded many times. The rearrangement links TRBV2 to TRBJ2-7, with 13 bases aligning to TRBD2. Per germline, CDR1 SNHLY and CDR2 FYNNEI. The CDR3 runs to 15 residues. Trimming at V came to 6 bases and at J to 7 bases, leaving 9 bases not matched to a gene. The CDR3 DNA is TGTGCCAGCAGAGAGAGGACTAGCGGGAGCGGGGAGCAGTACTTC. This codes for CASRERTSGSGEQYF.